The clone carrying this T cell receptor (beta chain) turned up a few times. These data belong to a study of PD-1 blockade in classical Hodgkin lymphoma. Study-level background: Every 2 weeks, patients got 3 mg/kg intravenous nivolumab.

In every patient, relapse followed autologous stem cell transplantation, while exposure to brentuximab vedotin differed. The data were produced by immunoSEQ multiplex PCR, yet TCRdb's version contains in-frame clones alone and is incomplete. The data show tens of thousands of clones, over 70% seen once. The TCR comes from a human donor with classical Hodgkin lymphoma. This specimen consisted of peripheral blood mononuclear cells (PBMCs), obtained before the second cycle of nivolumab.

CDR3 in amino acids: CASSLRRTNTGELFF. CDR3 sequence (DNA): TGCGCCAGCAGCCTTCGGAGAACAAACACCGGGGAGCTGTTTTTT. This sequence joins TRBV5-1 and TRBJ2-2; D is uncertain. The V end was cut by 4 bases, the J end by 2 bases, with 12 bases between. Per germline, CDR1 SGHRS and CDR2 YFSETQ. This CDR3 contains 15 residues.